This T cell receptor (beta chain) derives from a study of metastatic and nonmetastatic thyroid tumors. Patients had received no treatment of any kind before thyroid surgery. This clone was detected many times. TCRdb re-called clones via MiXCR from the PCR reads. The sample yields 20,000 to 25,000 clones, less than 20% seen once. The CDR3 is 16 residues long. The ends were cut back, 8 bases at V and 0 bases at J, with 18 bases in the middle. Looked up from germline, CDR1 is SGHRS and CDR2 is YFSETQ. The chain employs TRBV5-1 and TRBJ2-1, with D possibly being TRBD2 (6 bases). The sample comprised blood. The origin of this receptor is a female donor with papillary thyroid cancer or a benign thyroid nodule (not recorded which). Some clones in this sample may be carry-over from other donors' samples. The CDR3 spells CASRKEAGPSYNEQFF. CDR3 bases: TGCGCCAGTCGTAAAGAAGCGGGCCCCTCCTACAATGAGCAGTTCTTC. The full variable domain, rest sourced from reference TRBV5-1 and TRBJ2-1, is KAGVTQTPRYLIKTRGQQVTLSCSPISGHRSVSWYQQTPGQGLQFLFEYFSETQRNKGNFPGRFSGRQFSNSRSEMNVSTLELGDSALYLCASRKEAGPSYNEQFFGPGTRLTVL.